The clone carrying this T cell receptor (beta chain) was seen a single time. These data originate in a study of Ad26.COV2.S vaccination and SARS-CoV-2 variants. This table comes from immunoSEQ multiplex PCR, and its TCRdb copy is limited to in-frame clones, with some not included. The sample lists about 100,000 clones, over 60% occurring once. V was pared by 6 bases and J by 6 bases, with 18 bases of the junction left unmatched. The CDR3 runs 18 residues. Germline V lookup: CDR1 MGHRA, CDR2 YSYEKL. The source is a human donor who had recovered from COVID-19. Sequenced material: peripheral blood, taken after recovery from COVID-19. The rearrangement uses TRBV4-1 and TRBJ1-5; 9 bases are a match to TRBD1. The CDR3 is CASRGTGGAEYFPQPQHF. The CDR3 DNA reads as TGCGCCAGCAGGGGCACAGGGGGCGCGGAATACTTCCCTCAGCCCCAGCATTTT.